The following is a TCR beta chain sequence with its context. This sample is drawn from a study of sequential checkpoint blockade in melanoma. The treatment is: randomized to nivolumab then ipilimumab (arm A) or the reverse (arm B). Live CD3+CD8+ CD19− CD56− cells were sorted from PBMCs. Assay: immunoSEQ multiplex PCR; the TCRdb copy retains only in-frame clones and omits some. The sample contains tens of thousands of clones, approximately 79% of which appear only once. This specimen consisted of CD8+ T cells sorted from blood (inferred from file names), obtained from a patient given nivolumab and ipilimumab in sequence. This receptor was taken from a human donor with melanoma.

The CDR3 DNA follows: TGTGCCAGCAGTGACTCCAGGGGGTCGAACACCGGGGAGCTGTTTTTT. It translates to CASSDSRGSNTGELFF. The chain employs TRBV25-1 and TRBJ2-2; 7 bases line up with TRBD1. This CDR3 region has 16 residues. The V gene's germline CDR1 is MGHDK and CDR2 SYGVNS. Unmatched junction bases numbered 4, after V lost 3 bases and J lost 0 bases.